The 23 T cell receptor beta chains in this list originate from one sample, sequenced in a study of blood T cell repertoires in COVID-19. TCRdb's copy holds only in-frame clones and misses some; the assay was immunoSEQ multiplex PCR. The profile shows some 100,000 clones, approximately 90% of them singletons. Sequencing was carried out using peripheral blood. Receptor source: a man over 45 with acute or convalescent COVID-19.

The rearrangement joins TRBV4-1 to TRBJ2-7; 11 positions agree with TRBD2. The CDR3 contains 17 residues. V lost 1 base to trimming and J lost 4 bases; unmatched junction nucleotides: 9. The germline V gene has CDR1 MGHRA and CDR2 YSYEKL. The DNA of the CDR3 is TGCGCCAGCAGCCAAGGATATACTAGCGGGAGAGGGTACGAGCAGTACTTC. It translates to CASSQGYTSGRGYEQYF.

The genes are TRBV5-4 and TRBJ2-3; TRBD2 agrees at 7 bases. With V trimmed by 4 bases and J by 0 bases, 8 bases remained unmatched. Germline loops: CDR1 SGHNT, CDR2 YYREEE (reference sequence). CDR3 length: 16 amino acids. The CDR3 nucleotides read TGTGCCAGCAGCCTGGGAGGGCCTTATAGCACAGATACGCAGTATTTT. This sequence encodes CASSLGGPYSTDTQYF.

The chain has TRBV11-3 and TRBJ2-7; 7 nucleotides match TRBD2. Germline CDR1 reads SGHNT; CDR2 reads YENEEA. Trimming cost V 3 bases and J 7 bases; bases outside gene matches: 9. There are 14 residues in the CDR3. DNA for the CDR3: TGTGCCAGCAGCTTGGGACTAACGACTGAAGAGCAGTACTTC. Amino acid sequence: CASSLGLTTEEQYF. The variable domain in full, with the rest retrieved from reference TRBV11-3 and TRBJ2-7, is EAGVVQSPRYKIIEKKQPVAFWCNPISGHNTLYWYLQNLGQGPELLIRYENEEAVDDSQLPKDRFSAERLKGVDSTLKIQPAELGDSAVYLCASSLGLTTEEQYFGPGTRLTVT.

The V and J genes are TRBV3-1 (or the pseudogene TRBV3-2) and TRBJ2-7; possible D gene TRBD2, 6 bases. Trimming shortened V by 1 base and J by 4 bases, and 17 bases separated the two germline ends. CDR1 and CDR2 from the germline V gene are LGHDT and YNNKEL (reference sequence). The CDR3 runs to 16 residues. The CDR3 loop reads CASSQAQNSGLYEQYF. The CDR3 nucleotides read TGTGCCAGCAGCCAAGCCCAGAATAGCGGTTTATACGAGCAGTACTTC.

This sequence joins TRBV6-6 and TRBJ2-3; D ambiguous. This CDR3 contains 11 residues. Trimming took off 7 bases at V and 5 bases at J, with 7 bases between the two ends. Germline V lookup: CDR1 MNHNY, CDR2 SVGAGI (reference sequence). The CDR3 DNA follows: TGTGCCAGCACCTTAGAAGATACGCAGTATTTT. This codes for CASTLEDTQYF.

The chain has TRBV6-6 and TRBJ2-7; the match to TRBD2 covers 16 bases. CDR3 size: 16 residues. With 6 bases clipped from V and 3 bases from J, the junction kept 5 bases outside the gene matches. Germline CDR1 and CDR2: MNHNY and SVGAGI (reference sequence). In DNA form, the CDR3 reads TGTGCCAGCAGCCAGGGACTAGCGGGAGGGAACTACGAGCAGTACTTC. This sequence encodes CASSQGLAGGNYEQYF.

The sample holds one count of this clone. The chain employs TRBV9 and TRBJ1-1; unclear D gene. Germline V gene sequence: CDR1 SGDLS, CDR2 YYNGEE. Trimming removed 3 bases from V and 7 bases from J, with 16 bases in between. This CDR3 is built from 14 residues. The CDR3 region has the DNA TGTGCCAGCAGCGGAGTTCGGGGATCGGGTGAAGCTTTCTTT. Translation: CASSGVRGSGEAFF.

The chain joins TRBV2 to TRBJ1-1; D perhaps matches TRBD1 (6 bases). CDR1 and CDR2 (germline): SNHLY, FYNNEI. This CDR3 region has 12 residues. With 6 bases removed from V and 2 bases from J, the gap between germline ends came to 7 bases. CDR3 amino acids: CASRQGNTEAFF. The DNA for the CDR3 is TGTGCCAGCAGACAGGGTAACACTGAAGCTTTCTTT.

This rearrangement joins TRBV19 to TRBJ2-5, with D perhaps matching TRBD2 (5 bases). The germline V gene has CDR1 LNHDA and CDR2 SQIVND (reference sequence). V lost 5 bases to trimming and J lost 1 base, with 11 bases between them. CDR3 length: 14 amino acids. The DNA for the CDR3 is TGTGCCAGTAGTCCGACGGGGATCCAAGAGACCCAGTACTTC. This codes for CASSPTGIQETQYF.

The chain joins TRBV7-2 to TRBJ2-7; 7 bases agree with TRBD2. CDR3 length: 18 residues. V shed 5 bases and J 5 bases; nucleotides not matched to a gene: 21. Germline CDR1 reads SGHTA; CDR2 reads FQGNSA. CDR3 DNA: TGTGCCAGCAGCCTACAAGCGGGGAGTCCCACATCCTACCACGAGCAGTACTTC. As protein: CASSLQAGSPTSYHEQYF.

The V call is TRBV19, the J call TRBJ1-1, with D perhaps matching TRBD1 (5 bases). The CDR3 runs 13 residues. V was trimmed by 5 bases and J by 1 base, leaving 8 bases between them. The germline V gene encodes CDR1 LNHDA and CDR2 SQIVND (reference sequence). As DNA, the CDR3 is TGTGCCAGTAGTGCAGGGTGGAACACTGAAGCTTTCTTT. Residues: CASSAGWNTEAFF. Drawing the rest from reference TRBV19 and TRBJ1-1, the complete variable domain is DGGITQSPKYLFRKEGQNVTLSCEQNLNHDAMYWYRQDPGQGLRLIYYSQIVNDFQKGDIAEGYSVSREKKESFPLTVTSAQKNPTAFYLCASSAGWNTEAFFGQGTRLTVV.

The V gene is TRBV7-9, the J gene TRBJ1-6; tentatively, D is TRBD1 (6 bases). V was pared by 5 bases and J by 7 bases, with 15 bases between. CDR1 is SEHNR and CDR2 is FQNEAQ in the germline V gene (reference sequence). The CDR3 spans 15 residues. CDR3 DNA sequence: TGTGCCAGCAGCCCACCCGGACAGAGAAATTCACCCCTCCACTTT. Its protein is CASSPPGQRNSPLHF.

This chain links TRBV12-5 with TRBJ2-2; 15 bases map to TRBD2. The CDR3 is made up of 18 amino acids. The V gene's germline CDR1 is LGHNT and CDR2 FRNRAP. Unmatched junction bases numbered 7, after V lost 1 base and J lost 7 bases. The CDR3 bases are TGTGCTAGTGGTTTGGGCGCGCGGACTAGCGGGAGGGTCGGGGAGCTGTTTTTT. Protein: CASGLGARTSGRVGELFF.

V is TRBV7-2 and J is TRBJ2-7, with 10 bases that match TRBD2. The trim removed 6 bases at V and 2 bases at J, leaving 7 bases unmatched. Germline V gene data show CDR1 as SGHTA and CDR2 as FQGNSA. This CDR3 region has 15 residues. DNA of the CDR3: TGTGCCAGCAGACGGACTAGCGGTGAAACCTACGAGCAGTACTTC. Its translation: CASRRTSGETYEQYF.

The chain joins TRBV24-1 to TRBJ2-1, with D possibly matching TRBD1 (5 bases). CDR3 size: 12 residues. Germline V CDR1 and CDR2: KGHDR, SFDVKD. The V and J ends lost 4 bases and 12 bases respectively, with 12 bases between them. The CDR3 region has the DNA TGTGCCACCAGTGAGCGGCAGGGTGTGCAGTTCTTC. Its translation is CATSERQGVQFF.

CDR3 residues: CASSLDRGSSGNTIYF. CDR3 in DNA: TGCGCCAGCAGCCTGGACAGGGGCTCTTCTGGAAACACCATATATTTT. V usage is TRBV5-1 and J usage is TRBJ1-3, with 9 positions matching TRBD1. Germline V gives CDR1 SGHRS, CDR2 YFSETQ. This CDR3 comprises 16 residues. The V gene end was trimmed by 4 bases and the J gene end by 1 base; junction bases not matched to a gene: 6.

Here the CDR3 DNA reads TGTGCCTGGAGCCCCTCGTGGGGCGGGAGGGAGACCCAGTACTTC. Translation gives CAWSPSWGGRETQYF. J is TRBJ2-5 and V is TRBV30; the match to TRBD2 covers 8 bases. The CDR3 covers 15 residues. Germline loops: CDR1 GTSNPN, CDR2 SVGIG (reference sequence). V lost 3 bases and J lost 5; bases outside the gene matches: 11. Looking up the rest from reference TRBV30 and TRBJ2-5 gives the full variable domain: SQTIHQWPATLVQPVGSPLSLECTVEGTSNPNLYWYRQAAGRGLQLLFYSVGIGQISSEVPQNLSASRPQDRQFILSSKKLLLSDSGFYLCAWSPSWGGRETQYFGPGTRLLVL.

This chain links TRBV12-2 with TRBJ2-5; TRBD2 is the table's D call and was not checked against the DNA. TRBV12-2 is assigned pseudogene status. This CDR3 contains 13 residues. CDR3 region: CASRLDQGGTQYF. In DNA form, the CDR3 reads TGTGCAAGTCGCTTAGACCAGGGAGGGACCCAGTACTTC.

The chain joins TRBV10-3 to TRBJ1-2, with 9 positions matching TRBD1. This CDR3 spans 12 amino acids. CDR1 and CDR2 (germline): ENHRY, SYGVKD. J lost 6 bases, V lost 6 bases, and 2 bases had no gene match. CDR3 sequence (DNA): TGTGCCATCAGCCGGACAGGGGATGGCTACACCTTC. Amino acids: CAISRTGDGYTF.

CDR3: CASSLESGEETQYF. The CDR3 bases are TGCGCCAGCAGCTTGGAATCGGGAGAAGAGACCCAGTACTTC. This chain connects TRBV5-1 to TRBJ2-5; tentative D call: TRBD2 (6 bases). Germline values: CDR1 SGHRS, CDR2 YFSETQ. Between the trimmed V and J ends, which lost 0 bases and 3 bases, there was a span of 9 bases. There are 14 residues in the CDR3.

This chain connects TRBV7-9 to TRBJ1-1; D possibly corresponds to TRBD1 (6 bases). CDR1 is SEHNR, CDR2 FQNEAQ, per germline (reference sequence). Trimming took 1 base from V and 0 from J, leaving 9 bases between them. This CDR3 contains 15 residues. CDR3 nucleotides: TGTGCCAGCAGCTTAGAGCCAGGGGTGAACACTGAAGCTTTCTTT. It encodes CASSLEPGVNTEAFF.

The chain links TRBV7-2 to TRBJ2-3; maybe TRBD2 (6 bases). This CDR3 comprises 15 residues. Germline CDR1 reads SGHTA; CDR2 reads FQGNSA. V shed 2 bases and J shed 2 bases, with 11 bases lying between them. As DNA, the CDR3 is TGTGCCAGCAGCTTAAGACGGGAGCCCACAGATACGCAGTATTTT. It encodes CASSLRREPTDTQYF.

The J gene is TRBJ1-1, the V gene TRBV19; 9 nucleotides match TRBD1. J was trimmed by 5 bases and V by 7 bases; bases with no gene match: 8. CDR1 and CDR2 from the germline V gene are LNHDA and SQIVND (reference sequence). This CDR3 comprises 14 residues. CDR3 DNA: TGTGCCAGTACCCCTTGGGACAGGGATACTGAAGCTTTCTTT. Translating it yields CASTPWDRDTEAFF.